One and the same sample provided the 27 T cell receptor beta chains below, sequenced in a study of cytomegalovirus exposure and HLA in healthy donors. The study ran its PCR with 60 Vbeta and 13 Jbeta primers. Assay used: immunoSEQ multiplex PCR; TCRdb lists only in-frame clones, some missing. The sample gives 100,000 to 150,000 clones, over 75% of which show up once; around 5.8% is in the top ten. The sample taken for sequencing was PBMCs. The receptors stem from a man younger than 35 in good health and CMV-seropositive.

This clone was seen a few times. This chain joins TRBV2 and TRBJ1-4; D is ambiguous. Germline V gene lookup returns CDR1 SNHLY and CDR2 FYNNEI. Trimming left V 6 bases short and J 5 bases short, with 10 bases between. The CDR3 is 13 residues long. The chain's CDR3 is CASRANMNEKLFF. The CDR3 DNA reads TGTGCCAGCAGGGCCAACATGAATGAAAAACTGTTTTTT.

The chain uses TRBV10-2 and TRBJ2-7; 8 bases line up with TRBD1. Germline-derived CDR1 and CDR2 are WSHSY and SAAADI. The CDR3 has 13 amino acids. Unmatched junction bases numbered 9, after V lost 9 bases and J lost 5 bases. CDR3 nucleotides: TGCGCCAGTAGACAGGGGTTTAAGGACGAGCAGTACTTC. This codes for CASRQGFKDEQYF.

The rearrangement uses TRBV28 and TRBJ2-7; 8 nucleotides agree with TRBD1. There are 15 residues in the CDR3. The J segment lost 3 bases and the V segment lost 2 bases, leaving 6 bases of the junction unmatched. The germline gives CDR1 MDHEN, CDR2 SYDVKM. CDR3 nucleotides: TGTGCCAGCAGTTTAGGCGGACAGGGCGTCTACGAGCAGTACTTC. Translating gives CASSLGGQGVYEQYF.

CDR3 amino acids: CASSLRRGDGYTF. The CDR3 DNA reads as TGTGCCAGCAGTTTACGGAGGGGAGATGGCTACACCTTC. This rearrangement joins TRBV27 to TRBJ1-2, with D perhaps matching TRBD1 (5 bases). This CDR3 region has 13 residues. Germline lookup yields CDR1 MNHEY and CDR2 SMNVEV (reference sequence). With 2 bases removed from V and 6 bases from J, the gap between germline ends came to 10 bases.

The CDR3 is CASSPRAEGNTGELFF. CDR3 coding DNA: TGTGCCAGCAGCCCCAGGGCGGAAGGGAACACCGGGGAGCTGTTTTTT. The chain couples TRBV7-9 to TRBJ2-2; tentatively, D is TRBD1 (5 bases). The V end lost 5 bases, the J end lost 1 base, and 14 bases lay between the germline ends. Germline CDR1 SEHNR, CDR2 FQNEAQ (reference sequence). The CDR3 runs to 16 residues. Full variable domain (remainder filled in from reference TRBV7-9 and TRBJ2-2): DTGVSQNPRHKITKRGQNVTFRCDPISEHNRLYWYRQTLGQGPEFLTYFQNEAQLEKSRLLSDRFSAERPKGSFSTLEIQRTEQGDSAMYLCASSPRAEGNTGELFFGEGSRLTVL.

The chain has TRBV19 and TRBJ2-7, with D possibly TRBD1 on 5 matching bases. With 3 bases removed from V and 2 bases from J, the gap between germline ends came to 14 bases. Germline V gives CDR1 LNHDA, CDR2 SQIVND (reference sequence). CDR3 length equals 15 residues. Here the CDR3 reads CASSIYSGITYEQYF. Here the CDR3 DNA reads TGTGCCAGTAGTATCTACTCAGGGATAACCTACGAGCAGTACTTC. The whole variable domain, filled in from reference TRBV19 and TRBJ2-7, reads DGGITQSPKYLFRKEGQNVTLSCEQNLNHDAMYWYRQDPGQGLRLIYYSQIVNDFQKGDIAEGYSVSREKKESFPLTVTSAQKNPTAFYLCASSIYSGITYEQYFGPGTRLTVT.

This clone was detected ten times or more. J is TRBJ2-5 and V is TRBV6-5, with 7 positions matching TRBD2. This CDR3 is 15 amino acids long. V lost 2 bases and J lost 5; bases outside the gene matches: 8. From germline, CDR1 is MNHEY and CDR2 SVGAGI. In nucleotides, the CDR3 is TGTGCCAGCAGTTACGGCGGGAGTCGAGGGGAGACCCAGTACTTC. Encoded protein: CASSYGGSRGETQYF.

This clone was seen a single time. DNA for the CDR3: TGCGCCAGCAGCCTCGGACAGACCTCTGGGGCCAACGTCCTGACTTTC. It encodes CASSLGQTSGANVLTF. The genes are TRBV5-1 and TRBJ2-6, with D maybe TRBD1 (6 bases). The germline V gene encodes CDR1 SGHRS and CDR2 YFSETQ. The V and J ends lost 4 bases and 0 bases respectively, with 11 bases between them. CDR3 length: 16 residues.

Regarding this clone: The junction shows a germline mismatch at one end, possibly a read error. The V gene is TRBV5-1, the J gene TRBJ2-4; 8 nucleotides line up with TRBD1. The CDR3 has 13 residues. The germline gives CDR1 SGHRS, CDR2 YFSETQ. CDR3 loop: CASSSDRGNSQYF. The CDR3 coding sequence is TGCGCCAGCAGCTCTGACAGGGGAAACAGTCAGTACTTC. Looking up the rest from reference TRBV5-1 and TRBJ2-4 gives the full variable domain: KAGVTQTPRYLIKTRGQQVTLSCSPISGHRSVSWYQQTPGQGLQFLFEYFSETQRNKGNFPGRFSGRQFSNSRSEMNVSTLELGDSALYLCASSSDRGNSQYFGAGTRLSVL.

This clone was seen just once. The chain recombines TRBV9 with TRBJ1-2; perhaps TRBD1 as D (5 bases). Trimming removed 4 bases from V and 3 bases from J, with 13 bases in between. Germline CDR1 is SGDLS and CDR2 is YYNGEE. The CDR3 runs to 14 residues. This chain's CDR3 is CASSLGGFDYGYTF. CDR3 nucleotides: TGTGCCAGCAGCTTGGGGGGGTTTGACTATGGCTACACCTTC. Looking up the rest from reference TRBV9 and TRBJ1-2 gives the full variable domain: DSGVTQTPKHLITATGQRVTLRCSPRSGDLSVYWYQQSLDQGLQFLIQYYNGEERAKGNILERFSAQQFPDLHSELNLSSLELGDSALYFCASSLGGFDYGYTFGSGTRLTVV.

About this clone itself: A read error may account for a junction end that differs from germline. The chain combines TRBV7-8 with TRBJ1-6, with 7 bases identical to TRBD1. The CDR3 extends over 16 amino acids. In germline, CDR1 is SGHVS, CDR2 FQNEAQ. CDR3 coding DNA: TGTGCCAGCAGCTTAGAGAGGGGGCTCCTCAATTCAGCCCTCCACTTT. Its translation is CASSLERGLLNSALHF.

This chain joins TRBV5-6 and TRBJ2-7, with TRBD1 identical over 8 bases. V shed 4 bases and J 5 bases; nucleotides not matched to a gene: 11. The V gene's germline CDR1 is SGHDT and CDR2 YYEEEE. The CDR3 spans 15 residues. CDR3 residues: CASSGAGTGADEQYF. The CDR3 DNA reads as TGTGCCAGCAGCGGGGCCGGGACAGGCGCCGACGAGCAGTACTTC.

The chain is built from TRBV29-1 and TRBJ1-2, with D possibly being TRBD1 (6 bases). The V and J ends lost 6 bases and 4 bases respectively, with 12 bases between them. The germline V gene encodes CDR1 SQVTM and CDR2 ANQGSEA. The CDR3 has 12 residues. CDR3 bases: TGCAGCGTCCAACAGGGTGTCTATGGCTACACCTTC. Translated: CSVQQGVYGYTF.

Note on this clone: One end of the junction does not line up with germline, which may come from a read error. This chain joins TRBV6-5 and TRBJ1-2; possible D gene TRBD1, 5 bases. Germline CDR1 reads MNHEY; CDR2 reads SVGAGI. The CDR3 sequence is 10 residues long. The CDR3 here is CASSRGANHF. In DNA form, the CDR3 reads TGTGCCAGCAGTCGCGGGGCGAACCACTTC.

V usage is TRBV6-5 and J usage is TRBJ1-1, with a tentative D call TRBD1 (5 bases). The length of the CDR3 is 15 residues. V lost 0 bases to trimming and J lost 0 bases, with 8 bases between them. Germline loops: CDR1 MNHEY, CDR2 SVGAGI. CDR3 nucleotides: TGTGCCAGCAGTTACTCACAGGCCGTGAACACTGAAGCTTTCTTT. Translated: CASSYSQAVNTEAFF.

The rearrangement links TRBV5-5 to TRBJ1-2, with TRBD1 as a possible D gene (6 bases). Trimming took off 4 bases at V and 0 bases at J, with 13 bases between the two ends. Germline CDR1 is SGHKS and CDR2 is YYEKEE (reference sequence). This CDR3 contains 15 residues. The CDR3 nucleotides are TGTGCCAGCAGCCACGCAGGGGAAGCTAACTATGGCTACACCTTC. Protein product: CASSHAGEANYGYTF. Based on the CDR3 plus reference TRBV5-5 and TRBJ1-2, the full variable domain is DAGVTQSPTHLIKTRGQQVTLRCSPISGHKSVSWYQQVLGQGPQFIFQYYEKEERGRGNFPDRFSARQFPNYSSELNVNALLLGDSALYLCASSHAGEANYGYTFGSGTRLTVV.

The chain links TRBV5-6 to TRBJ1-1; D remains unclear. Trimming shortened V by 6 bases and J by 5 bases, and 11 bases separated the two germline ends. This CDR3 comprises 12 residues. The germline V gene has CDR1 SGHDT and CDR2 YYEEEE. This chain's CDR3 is CASTARATEAFF. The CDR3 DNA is TGTGCCAGCACTGCGAGGGCTACTGAAGCTTTCTTT.

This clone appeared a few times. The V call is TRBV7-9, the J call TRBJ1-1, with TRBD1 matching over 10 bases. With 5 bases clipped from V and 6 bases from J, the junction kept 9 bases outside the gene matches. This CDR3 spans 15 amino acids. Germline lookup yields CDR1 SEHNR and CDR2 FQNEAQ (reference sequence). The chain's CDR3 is CASSLRTGGLAEAFF. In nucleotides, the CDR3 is TGTGCCAGCAGCCTCCGGACAGGGGGATTGGCTGAAGCTTTCTTT.

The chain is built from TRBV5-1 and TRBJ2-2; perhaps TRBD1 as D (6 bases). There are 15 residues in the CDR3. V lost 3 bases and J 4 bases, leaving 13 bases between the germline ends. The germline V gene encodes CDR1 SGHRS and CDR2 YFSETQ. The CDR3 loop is CASSSKTGLTGELFF. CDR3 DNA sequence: TGCGCCAGCAGCTCTAAGACAGGACTCACCGGGGAGCTGTTTTTT.

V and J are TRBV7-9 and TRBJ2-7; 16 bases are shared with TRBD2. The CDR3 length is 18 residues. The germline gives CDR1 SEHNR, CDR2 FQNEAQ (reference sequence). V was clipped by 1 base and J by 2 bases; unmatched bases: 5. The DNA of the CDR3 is TGTGCCAGCAGCTTAGGCGGGACTAGCGGGAGGGGAACCTACGAGCAGTACTTC. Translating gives CASSLGGTSGRGTYEQYF.

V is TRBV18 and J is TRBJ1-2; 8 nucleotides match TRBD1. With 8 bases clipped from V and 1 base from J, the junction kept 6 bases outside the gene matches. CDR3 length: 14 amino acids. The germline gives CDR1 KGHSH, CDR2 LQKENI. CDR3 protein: CASTRQGFNYGYTF. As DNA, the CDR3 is TGTGCCAGCACGCGACAGGGGTTTAACTATGGCTACACCTTC.

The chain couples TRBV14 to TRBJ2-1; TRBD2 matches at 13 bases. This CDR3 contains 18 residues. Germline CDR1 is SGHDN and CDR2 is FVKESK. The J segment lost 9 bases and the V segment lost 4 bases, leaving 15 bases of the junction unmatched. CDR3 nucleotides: TGTGCCAGCAGCCCGTTGACAGGACGACTAGCGGGGGGTGTTGAGCAGTTCTTC. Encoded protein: CASSPLTGRLAGGVEQFF. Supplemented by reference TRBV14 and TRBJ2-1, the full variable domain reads EAGVTQFPSHSVIEKGQTVTLRCDPISGHDNLYWYRRVMGKEIKFLLHFVKESKQDESGMPNNRFLAERTGGTYSTLKVQPAELEDSGVYFCASSPLTGRLAGGVEQFFGPGTRLTVL.

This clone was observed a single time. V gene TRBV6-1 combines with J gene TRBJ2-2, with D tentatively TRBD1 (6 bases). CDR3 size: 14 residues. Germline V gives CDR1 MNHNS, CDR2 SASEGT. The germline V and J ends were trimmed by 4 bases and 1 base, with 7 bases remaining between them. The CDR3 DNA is TGTGCCAGCAGTGGGGGGCGGAACACCGGGGAGCTGTTTTTT. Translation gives CASSGGRNTGELFF.

The CDR3 sequence is CASRSGGSGYTF. CDR3 sequence (DNA): TGCGCCAGCAGGTCAGGGGGCTCTGGCTACACCTTC. V and J are TRBV4-1 and TRBJ1-2; 8 bases are shared with TRBD1. CDR3 length equals 12 residues. Germline CDR1 reads MGHRA; CDR2 reads YSYEKL. The junction had 4 bases not matched to a gene; V was cut back by 6 bases and J by 7 bases.

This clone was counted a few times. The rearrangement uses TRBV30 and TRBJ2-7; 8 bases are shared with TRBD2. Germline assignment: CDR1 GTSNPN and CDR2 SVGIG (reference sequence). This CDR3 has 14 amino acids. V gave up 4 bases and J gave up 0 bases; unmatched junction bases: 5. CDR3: CAWTHGGGSYEQYF. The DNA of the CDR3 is TGTGCCTGGACCCACGGGGGGGGCTCCTACGAGCAGTACTTC.

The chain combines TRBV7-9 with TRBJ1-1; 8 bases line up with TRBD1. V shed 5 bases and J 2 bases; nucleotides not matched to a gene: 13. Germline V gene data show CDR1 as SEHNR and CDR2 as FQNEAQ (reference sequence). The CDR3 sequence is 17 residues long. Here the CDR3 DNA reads TGTGCCAGCAGCATACGGACAGGGCGAAACATAAACACTGAAGCTTTCTTT. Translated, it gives CASSIRTGRNINTEAFF. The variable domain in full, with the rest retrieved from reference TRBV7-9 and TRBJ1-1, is DTGVSQNPRHKITKRGQNVTFRCDPISEHNRLYWYRQTLGQGPEFLTYFQNEAQLEKSRLLSDRFSAERPKGSFSTLEIQRTEQGDSAMYLCASSIRTGRNINTEAFFGQGTRLTVV.

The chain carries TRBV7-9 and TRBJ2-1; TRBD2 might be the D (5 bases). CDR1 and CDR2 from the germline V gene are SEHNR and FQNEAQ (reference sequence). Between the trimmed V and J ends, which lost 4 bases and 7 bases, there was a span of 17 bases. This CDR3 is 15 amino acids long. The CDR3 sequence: CASSSRVATLNEQFF. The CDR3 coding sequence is TGTGCCAGCAGCTCTCGGGTAGCGACCTTGAATGAGCAGTTCTTC.